This is a list of T cell receptor beta chains from one sample in a study of vaccination effects on CD4 cells after COVID-19. Repertoires were generated with immunoSEQ multiplex PCR, while TCRdb's copy carries only in-frame clones and drops some. The table has under 80,000 clones, roughly four fifths seen once. These receptors are not linked to any known antigen. The sequencing here drew on CD4+ T cells from PBMCs cultured with HCoV-229E spike peptides, taken before COVID-19 vaccination. The receptor set was obtained from a human donor who received a COVID-19 vaccine. Both conserved end residues are trimmed from each CDR3. Each record gives: D gene, V gene, clone size, CDR3 protein. D genes are given only for firm matches. Clone size is shown for a subset of rows, as once, few, many or a class of expanded clone.

d_call: NA; v_call: TRBV5-1; clone_size: NA; cdr3_aa: ASSLRDGYQETQY
d_call: NA; v_call: TRBV25-1; clone_size: NA; cdr3_aa: ASSEAGLNTEAF
d_call: NA; v_call: TRBV2; clone_size: few; cdr3_aa: ASSESLAAMGQETQY
d_call: NA; v_call: TRBV25-1; clone_size: NA; cdr3_aa: ASSDPESYNEQF
d_call: NA; v_call: TRBV5-5; clone_size: NA; cdr3_aa: ASSLEGNEAF
d_call: NA; v_call: TRBV6-4; clone_size: few; cdr3_aa: ASSDTPQALGGYT
d_call: NA; v_call: TRBV7-3; clone_size: NA; cdr3_aa: ASSLSDPTDTQY
d_call: NA; v_call: TRBV7-3; clone_size: NA; cdr3_aa: ASSGDGSTNEKLF
d_call: TRBD1; v_call: TRBV19; clone_size: NA; cdr3_aa: ASGQGYSNQPQH
d_call: NA; v_call: TRBV2; clone_size: few; cdr3_aa: ASSYTDTQY
d_call: NA; v_call: TRBV28; clone_size: NA; cdr3_aa: ASSLWGARGYT
d_call: NA; v_call: TRBV19; clone_size: NA; cdr3_aa: ASSLRTSGNTIY
d_call: TRBD2; v_call: TRBV7-2; clone_size: NA; cdr3_aa: ASSLAASGGVYNEQF
d_call: NA; v_call: TRBV12-3/TRBV12-4; clone_size: NA; cdr3_aa: ASYLNRDAF
d_call: NA; v_call: TRBV5-1; clone_size: few; cdr3_aa: ASSITGGAGELF
d_call: TRBD1; v_call: TRBV6-5; clone_size: NA; cdr3_aa: ASSPGQLETQY